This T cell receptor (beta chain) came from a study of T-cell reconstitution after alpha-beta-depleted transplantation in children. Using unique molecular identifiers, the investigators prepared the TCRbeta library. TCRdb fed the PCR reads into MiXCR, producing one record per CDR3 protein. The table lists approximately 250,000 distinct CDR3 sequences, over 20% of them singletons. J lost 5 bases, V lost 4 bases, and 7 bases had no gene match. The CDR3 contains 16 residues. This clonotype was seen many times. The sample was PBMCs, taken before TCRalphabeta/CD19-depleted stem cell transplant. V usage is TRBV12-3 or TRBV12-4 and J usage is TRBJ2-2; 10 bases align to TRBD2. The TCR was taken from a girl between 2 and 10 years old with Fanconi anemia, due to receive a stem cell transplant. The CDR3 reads CASSSLAGDGTGELFF. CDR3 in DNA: TGTGCCAGCAGTTCTCTAGCGGGGGATGGGACCGGGGAGCTGTTTTTT.